The following is a T cell receptor beta chain sequence with its context. Which antigen it targets is not known. Base qualities were left out, and no much larger clone turns up one base away. The donors were about 40 Caucasian individuals from Russia, aged roughly 6 to 90 years, who were systemically healthy. Each donor gave ten milliliters of peripheral blood, collected into EDTA-treated Vacutainer tubes. Ficoll-Paque density-gradient centrifugation was used to isolate PBMCs, with at least 6 million per sample. Total RNA, at least 6 micrograms per sample, was extracted from PBMCs with Trizol reagent. Naive CD45RAhigh/CD27high T cell percentages were measured by flow cytometry on a PBMC aliquot from every donor. This sample was taken from a study of blood T cells in healthy people across ages (dated by TCRdb to between 2015 and 2016). About the full investigation: In model experiments, roughly one uniquely barcoded TCR beta cDNA molecule per two T cells was captured by template switching. Donors of different ages were randomly distributed across sequencing lanes to avoid experimental bias. Age-related changes in TCR beta repertoire diversity were measured in the study by deep sequencing normalized with unique cDNA molecular identifiers. The donors were divided into four age groups: young (average approximately 15 years), middle-aged (about 39), aged (roughly 60) and long-lived (82). The study analyzed two additional independent replicas of 1 million unique cDNA reads from the same blood draw for two donors, one aged 18 to 29 and one aged 80 or older.

The study at large found these results: Compared with the aged group, the long-lived group had more naive CD4+ T cells, fewer expanded clones and increased TCR diversity, a pattern suggesting age selection. Bulk unsorted PBMC profiling prevented conclusive comparison of naive and antigen-experienced compartments. Observed TCR beta diversity per million T cells fell roughly linearly with age, and a significant reduction was already apparent by age roughly 40. Estimates of total diversity based on one million sequenced T cells were considered lower bounds and underestimates. The CMV infection status of donors was not known, potentially confounding age-related changes in expanded clonotypes. The percentage of naive T cells measured by flow cytometry correlated strongly with observed TCR beta diversity.

The junction shows trimming of 3 bases on V and 5 bases on J, and the gene matches do not reach 5 bases of it. Taken from the germline V gene, the CDR1 and CDR2 loops are SGHRS and YFSETQ. The CDR3 runs 14 amino acids, cysteine and phenylalanine included. The only DNA kept is the CDR3, 42 bases in frame from the first base. Libraries were built with 5' RACE. TCRdb records Illumina HiSeq 2500 as the sequencer. A second PCR of roughly 6 to 11 cycles was run with a J-beta primer mix and a sample-barcoded 5' primer. A unique molecular identifier was introduced onto each TCR beta cDNA molecule by a template-switch 5' adaptor carrying 12 random nucleotides. At least 2.5 million CDR3-containing paired-end reads were obtained from each sample. First-strand cDNA was synthesized from all RNA with the Mint cDNA synthesis kit, primed by a TRBC-specific oligonucleotide. Following uracil-DNA glycosylase treatment, all cDNA underwent a first 18-cycle PCR with the universal primers M1SS and BC2_uni_R. From the authors' description of their analysis: Each sample was normalized by randomly selecting 1 million high-quality reads, each carrying a distinct molecular identifier. Reads sharing molecular identifiers were discarded rather than binned into consensus sequences. MiTCR, with a Q25 quality threshold and the strictest error-elimination algorithm, was used for CDR3 identification, clonotype clustering and error correction. Lower-bound total TCR beta diversity was estimated with a nonparametric unseen species model using Euler transformation. TCRdb reworked the public reads: Q25 trimming with fastp, MiXCR clone assembly, productive beta chains retained. Identical CDR3 protein sequences are pooled into one entry, listed with their most common genes and DNA. The authors' filters were not applied to this entry. The sample has 890,000 or so distinct CDR3 sequences on record, around 62% of them singletons. The ten top clones hold 25% to 35% of the sample.

Recombination linked TRBV5-1 to TRBJ2-3; 8 nucleotides in the junction match TRBD1. The TCR comes from a man aged 25-45 years in good health. The sequenced sample consisted of blood. The nucleotides read TGCGCCAGCAGCTCCGGACAGGGAAAAGATACGCAGTATTTT. The resulting protein is CASSSGQGKDTQYF.